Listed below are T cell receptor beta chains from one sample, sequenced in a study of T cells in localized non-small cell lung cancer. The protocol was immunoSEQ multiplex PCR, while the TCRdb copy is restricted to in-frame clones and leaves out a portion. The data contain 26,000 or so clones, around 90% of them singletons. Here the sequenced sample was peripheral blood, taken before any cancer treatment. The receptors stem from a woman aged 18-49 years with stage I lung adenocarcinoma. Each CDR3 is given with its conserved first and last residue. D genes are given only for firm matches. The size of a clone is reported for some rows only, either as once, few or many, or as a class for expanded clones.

CASSFLRGDQETQYF TGTGCCAGCAGTTTCCTTAGGGGAGACCAAGAGACCCAGTACTTC 15 NA TRBV27 NA TRBJ2-5
CASSFWPYEQYF TGTGCCAGCAGCTTCTGGCCGTACGAGCAGTACTTC 12 few TRBV7-9 NA TRBJ2-7
CASSLSGTGSRNEQFF TGTGCCAGCAGCTTATCCGGGACAGGGAGTAGAAATGAGCAGTTCTTC 16 NA TRBV11-3 TRBD1 TRBJ2-1
CASRAGNQPQHF TGTGCCAGTAGGGCAGGGAATCAGCCCCAGCATTTT 12 NA TRBV19 NA TRBJ1-5
CASSEGTVGYEQYF TGTGCCAGCAGTGAAGGGACAGTTGGCTACGAGCAGTACTTC 14 NA TRBV25-1 TRBD1 TRBJ2-7
CAWSIGNGYTF TGTGCCTGGAGCATAGGGAACGGCTACACCTTC 11 NA TRBV30 NA TRBJ1-2
CASRPPPGVSYEQYF TGTGCCAGCAGGCCGCCCCCAGGGGTTTCCTACGAGCAGTACTTC 15 NA TRBV2 NA TRBJ2-7
CASSSFIEQYF TGTGCCAGCAGTTCGTTTATTGAGCAGTACTTC 11 NA TRBV6-6 NA TRBJ2-7
CASNPEVAGRDEQFF TGTGCCAGCAACCCGGAGGTAGCGGGACGGGATGAGCAGTTCTTC 15 NA TRBV7-2 TRBD2 TRBJ2-1
CATSSPNTGGTEAFF TGTGCCACCAGTAGCCCTAACACAGGGGGGACTGAAGCTTTCTTT 15 NA TRBV6-6 TRBD1 TRBJ1-1